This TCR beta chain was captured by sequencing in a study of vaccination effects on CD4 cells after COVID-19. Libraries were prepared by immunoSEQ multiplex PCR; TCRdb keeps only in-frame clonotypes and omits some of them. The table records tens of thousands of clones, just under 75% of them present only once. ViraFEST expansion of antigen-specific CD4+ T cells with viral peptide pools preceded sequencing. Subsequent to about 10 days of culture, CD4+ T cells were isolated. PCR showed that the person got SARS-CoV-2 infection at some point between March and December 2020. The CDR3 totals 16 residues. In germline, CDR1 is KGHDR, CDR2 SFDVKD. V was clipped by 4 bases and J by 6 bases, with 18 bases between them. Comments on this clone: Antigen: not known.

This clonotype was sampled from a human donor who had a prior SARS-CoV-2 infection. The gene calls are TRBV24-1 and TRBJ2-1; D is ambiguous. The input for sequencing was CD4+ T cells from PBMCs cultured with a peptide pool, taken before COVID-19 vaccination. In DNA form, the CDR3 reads TGTGCCACCAGTGACCAAAGCAGGAGAGGTGTCAATGAGCAGTTCTTC. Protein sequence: CATSDQSRRGVNEQFF.